This T cell receptor (beta chain) stems from a study of OX40 agonist ivuxolimab in advanced cancers. Background on the study: Dosing consisted of intravenous ivuxolimab at 0.01 to 10 mg/kg every 2 weeks. Past anti-PD-1, anti-PD-L1 or anti-CTLA-4 therapy was accepted, and 40% to 45% had received some.

Regarding this clone: Its antigen remains unknown.

The study, taken as a whole, reports: CD8+ T cells showed, on average, more clonal expansion than CD4+ cells.

This CDR3 spans 12 amino acids. The V end lost 3 bases, the J end lost 4 bases, and 5 bases lay between the germline ends. Per germline, CDR1 SGHNT and CDR2 YENEEA. Assay used: immunoSEQ multiplex PCR; TCRdb lists only in-frame clones, some missing. Here the sample spans about 70,000 clones, 88% being singletons. Sequenced here: CD4+ or CD8+ T cells sorted from blood, sampled in a trial of the OX40 agonist ivuxolimab. The TCR comes from an adult with an advanced solid tumor such as melanoma, head and neck, liver or kidney cancer. The rearrangement uses TRBV11-3 and TRBJ2-3; D is perhaps TRBD2 (5 bases). CDR3 DNA sequence: TGTGCCAGCAGCTTCGGGGCAGATACGCAGTATTTT. Protein: CASSFGADTQYF.